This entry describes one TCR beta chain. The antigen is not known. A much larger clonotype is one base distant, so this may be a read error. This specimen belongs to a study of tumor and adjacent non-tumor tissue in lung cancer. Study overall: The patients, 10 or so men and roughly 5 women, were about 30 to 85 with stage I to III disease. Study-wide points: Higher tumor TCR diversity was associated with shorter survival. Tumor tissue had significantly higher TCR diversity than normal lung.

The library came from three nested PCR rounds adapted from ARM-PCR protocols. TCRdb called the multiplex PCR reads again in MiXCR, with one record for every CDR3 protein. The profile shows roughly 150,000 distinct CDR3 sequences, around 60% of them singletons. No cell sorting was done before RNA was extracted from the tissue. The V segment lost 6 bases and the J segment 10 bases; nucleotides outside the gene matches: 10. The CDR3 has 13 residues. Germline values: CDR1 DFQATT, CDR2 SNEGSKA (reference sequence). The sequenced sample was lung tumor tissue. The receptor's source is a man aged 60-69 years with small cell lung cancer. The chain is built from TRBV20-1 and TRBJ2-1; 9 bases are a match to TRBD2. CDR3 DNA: TGCAGTGCAGGGGGCAGCGGGAGGCTGGAGCAGTTCTTC. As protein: CSAGGSGRLEQFF.